The T cell receptor beta chain described here comes from a study of identical twins. Study-wide findings and caveats: Monozygotic twin pairs showed more out-of-frame TCR alpha sharing than models estimated. Cross-sectional statistical analysis was relied on for the conclusions, without the same donors being followed. Among out-of-frame alpha sequences shared by twins, low generation probability occurred in excess.

Trimming took off 4 bases at V and 2 bases at J, with 16 bases between the two ends. The V gene's germline CDR1 is SGHVS and CDR2 FQNEAQ. The length of the CDR3 is 16 residues. With respect to this clonotype: The antigen is unknown.

cDNA molecules carried unique molecular identifiers, and template switching added a universal primer site. TCRdb redid the calling of the 5' RACE reads with MiXCR, one entry per CDR3 protein. This table has roughly 630,000 distinct CDR3 sequences, about 7.6% appearing once. The data also belong to a second study, concerning yellow fever vaccine responses in identical twins.

The rearrangement links TRBV7-8 to TRBJ2-3; maybe TRBD2 (6 bases). The sequence was collected from a woman between 18 and 29 years old in good health. Sequenced input: PBMCs. The CDR3: CASSSRAGLPTDTQYF. CDR3 in DNA: TGTGCCAGCAGCTCACGTGCGGGACTTCCCACAGATACGCAGTATTTT.